The sequence of this T cell receptor (beta chain) was determined in a study of molecular identifiers for immune sequencing clone quantification. Study information: Naive CD8 cell RNA, from roughly 21,000 or 96,000 cells, was split five ways in replicates, with four sequenced.

This clonotype was counted a few times. TCRdb itself ran the PCR reads through MiXCR, one entry per CDR3 protein. In the table there are some 93,000 distinct CDR3 sequences, around 20% of which are singletons. CD8+CD4-CCR7+CD45RA+ cells were sorted as naive CD8 T cells. The V gene lost 2 bases and the J gene lost 7 bases, with 17 bases spanning the gap. The CDR3 is 15 residues long. The germline V gene encodes CDR1 MNHEY and CDR2 SMNVEV (reference sequence). The genes are TRBV27 and TRBJ2-5; tentatively, D is TRBD1 or TRBD2 (5 bases each). The specimen sequenced was naive CD8+ T cells from blood, with Jurkat cell RNA spiked in. Regarding subset: FACS-sorted CD8+CD4-CCR7+CD45RA+ naive T cells. The TCR comes from a human donor in good health. Some libraries in this study had Jurkat cell RNA spiked in. CDR3 sequence: CASSLRGTPGGTQYF. As DNA, the CDR3 is TGTGCCAGCAGTTTAAGAGGGACCCCCGGAGGGACCCAGTACTTC.